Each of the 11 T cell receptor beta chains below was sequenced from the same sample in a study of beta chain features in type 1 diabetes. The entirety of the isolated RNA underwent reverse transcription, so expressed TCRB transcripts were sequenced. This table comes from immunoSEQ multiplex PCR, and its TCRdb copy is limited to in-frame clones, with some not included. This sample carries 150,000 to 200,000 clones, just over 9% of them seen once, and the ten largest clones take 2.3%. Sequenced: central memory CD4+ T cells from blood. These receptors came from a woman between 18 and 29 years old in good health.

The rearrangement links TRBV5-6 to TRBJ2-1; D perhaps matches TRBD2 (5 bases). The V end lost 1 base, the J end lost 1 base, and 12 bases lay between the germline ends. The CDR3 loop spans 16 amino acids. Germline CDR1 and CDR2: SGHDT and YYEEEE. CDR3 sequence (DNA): TGTGCCAGCAGCTTGAGGCTAGCCCTGTCCTACAATGAGCAGTTCTTC. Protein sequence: CASSLRLALSYNEQFF.

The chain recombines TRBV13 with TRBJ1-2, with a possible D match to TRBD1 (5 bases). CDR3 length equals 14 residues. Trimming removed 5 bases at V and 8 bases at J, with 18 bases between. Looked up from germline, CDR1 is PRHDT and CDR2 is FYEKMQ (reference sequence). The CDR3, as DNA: TGTGCCAGCAGCCCGAACCGGGGGAGGGGCGGCTACACCTTC. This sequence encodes CASSPNRGRGGYTF.

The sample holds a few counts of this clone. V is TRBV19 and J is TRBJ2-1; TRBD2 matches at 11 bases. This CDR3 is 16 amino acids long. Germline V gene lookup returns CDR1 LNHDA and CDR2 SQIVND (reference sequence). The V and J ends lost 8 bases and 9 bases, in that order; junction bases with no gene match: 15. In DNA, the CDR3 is TGTGCCAGTTCTCCTGTCTTAGCGGGAGGGCCGAGTGAGCAGTTCTTC. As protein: CASSPVLAGGPSEQFF.

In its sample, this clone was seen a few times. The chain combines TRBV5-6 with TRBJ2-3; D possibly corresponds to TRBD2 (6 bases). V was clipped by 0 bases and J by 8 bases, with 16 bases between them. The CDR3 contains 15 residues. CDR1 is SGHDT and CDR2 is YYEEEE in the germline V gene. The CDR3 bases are TGTGCCAGCAGCTTGGTTCAGGGATGGGAGGCTACGCAGTATTTT. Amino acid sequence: CASSLVQGWEATQYF. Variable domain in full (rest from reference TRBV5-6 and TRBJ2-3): DAGVTQSPTHLIKTRGQQVTLRCSPKSGHDTVSWYQQALGQGPQFIFQYYEEEERQRGNFPDRFSGHQFPNYSSELNVNALLLGDSALYLCASSLVQGWEATQYFGPGTRLTVL.

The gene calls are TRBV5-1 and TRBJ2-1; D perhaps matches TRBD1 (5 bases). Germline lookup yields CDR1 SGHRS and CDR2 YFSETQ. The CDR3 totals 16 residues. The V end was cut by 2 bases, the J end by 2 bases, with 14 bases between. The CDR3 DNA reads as TGCGCCAGCAGCTTAGACGGCCAGGGTACCTACAATGAGCAGTTCTTC. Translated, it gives CASSLDGQGTYNEQFF.

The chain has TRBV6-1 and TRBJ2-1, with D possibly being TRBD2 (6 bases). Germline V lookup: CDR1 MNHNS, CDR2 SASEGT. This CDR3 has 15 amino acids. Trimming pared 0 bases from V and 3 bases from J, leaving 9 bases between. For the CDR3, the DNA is TGTGCCAGCAGTGAAGCACTAGCAGTCTACAATGAGCAGTTCTTC. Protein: CASSEALAVYNEQFF.

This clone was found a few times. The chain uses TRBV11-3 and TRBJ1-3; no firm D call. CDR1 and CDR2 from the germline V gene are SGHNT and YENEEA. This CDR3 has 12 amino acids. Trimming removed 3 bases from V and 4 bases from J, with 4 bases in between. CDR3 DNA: TGTGCCAGCAGCTTTTCGGGAAACACCATATATTTT. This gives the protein CASSFSGNTIYF.

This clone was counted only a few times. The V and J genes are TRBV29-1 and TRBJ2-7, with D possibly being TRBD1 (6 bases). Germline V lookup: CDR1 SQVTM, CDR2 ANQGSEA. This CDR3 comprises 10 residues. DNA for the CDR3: TGCTACGTAGGGGGACGCGAGCAGTACTTC. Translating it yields CYVGGREQYF.

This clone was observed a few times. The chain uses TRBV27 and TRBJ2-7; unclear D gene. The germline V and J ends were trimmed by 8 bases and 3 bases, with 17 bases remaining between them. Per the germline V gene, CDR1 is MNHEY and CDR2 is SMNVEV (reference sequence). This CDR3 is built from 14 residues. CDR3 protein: CASPPDSTLYEQYF. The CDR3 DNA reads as TGTGCCAGCCCCCCCGACTCGACCCTCTACGAGCAGTACTTC.

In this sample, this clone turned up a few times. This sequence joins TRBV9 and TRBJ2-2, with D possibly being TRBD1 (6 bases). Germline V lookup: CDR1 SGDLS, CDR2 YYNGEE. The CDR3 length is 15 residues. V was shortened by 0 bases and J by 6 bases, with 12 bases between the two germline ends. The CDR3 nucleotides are TGTGCCAGCAGCGTAGAGCCCAACAGGGCCGGGGAGCTGTTTTTT. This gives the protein CASSVEPNRAGELFF. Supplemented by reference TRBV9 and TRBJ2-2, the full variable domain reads DSGVTQTPKHLITATGQRVTLRCSPRSGDLSVYWYQQSLDQGLQFLIQYYNGEERAKGNILERFSAQQFPDLHSELNLSSLELGDSALYFCASSVEPNRAGELFFGEGSRLTVL.

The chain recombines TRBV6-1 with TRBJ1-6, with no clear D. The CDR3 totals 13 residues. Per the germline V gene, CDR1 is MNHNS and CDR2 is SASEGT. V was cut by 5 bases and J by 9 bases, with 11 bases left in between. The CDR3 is CASSRRVPSPLHF. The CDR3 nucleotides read TGTGCCAGCAGTCGGAGGGTTCCTTCACCCCTCCACTTT.